What follows are 3 T cell receptor beta chains derived from one specimen sequenced in a study of Ad26.COV2.S vaccination and SARS-CoV-2 variants. Specified treatment: some 20 received Ad26.COV2.S at low or high dose, single or two shots; roughly 5 received placebo; per-sample allocation not given. Sampling was performed 63 days after the first vaccine or placebo injection. Using immunoSEQ multiplex PCR, the repertoire was profiled, and TCRdb retains in-frame clones only, with some absent. The data hold about 350,000 clones, with approximately 86% observed a single time. The input for sequencing was peripheral blood, taken in a trial of Ad26.COV2.S vaccine versus placebo. These receptors were obtained from a person between 18 and 60 years old who received the Ad26.COV2.S COVID-19 vaccine or a placebo.

The gene calls are TRBV9 and TRBJ2-5, with TRBD1 matching over 7 bases. CDR1 is SGDLS and CDR2 is YYNGEE in the germline V gene. This CDR3 has 15 amino acids. After removal of 4 bases from V and 1 base from J, the junction contained 7 bases not matched to a gene. The CDR3 DNA is TGTGCCAGCAGCCCTGTGGCAGGGGGCCAAGAGACCCAGTACTTC. The encoded protein is CASSPVAGGQETQYF.

The rearrangement uses TRBV6-5 and TRBJ2-7; 7 nucleotides line up with TRBD2. Germline CDR1 reads MNHEY; CDR2 reads SVGAGI. V shed 0 bases and J 5 bases; nucleotides not matched to a gene: 4. CDR3 length equals 14 residues. Here the CDR3 reads CASSYSGREDEQYF. In DNA form, the CDR3 reads TGTGCCAGCAGTTACTCGGGCCGGGAGGACGAGCAGTACTTC.

The V gene is TRBV5-1, the J gene TRBJ2-2, with a possible D match to TRBD2 (6 bases). The germline V and J ends were trimmed by 9 bases and 1 base, with 16 bases remaining between them. Germline V lookup: CDR1 SGHRS, CDR2 YFSETQ. This CDR3 has 15 amino acids. In DNA, the CDR3 is TGCGCCACCACCGGGGCGGGGCGGAACACCGGGGAGCTGTTTTTT. Translation gives CATTGAGRNTGELFF.